Following are 3 T cell receptor beta chains from one sample sequenced in a study of T-cell reconstitution after alpha-beta-depleted transplantation in children. A TCRbeta library incorporating unique molecular identifiers was prepared. TCRdb used MiXCR to reprocess the PCR reads, holding one entry per CDR3 protein. Of roughly 500,000 distinct CDR3 sequences detected, over 9.5% appear once; the ten largest clones hold just over 2%. Source: PBMCs, taken before TCRalphabeta/CD19-depleted stem cell transplant. The receptors derive from a child aged 2-15 years with inherited bone marrow failure, due to receive a stem cell transplant.

The sample holds one count of this clonotype. This may be a read error: a much more frequent sequence differs by one nucleotide. The gene calls are TRBV15 and TRBJ2-3; 9 bases line up with TRBD2. The CDR3 spans 16 residues. Germline values: CDR1 LNHNV, CDR2 YYDKDF (reference sequence). CDR3 DNA: TGTGCCATCAGCAGAGTAGCGGGGGTTAGCACAGATACGCAGTATTTT. Amino acid sequence: CAISRVAGVSTDTQYF.

This clonotype was observed many times. This chain connects TRBV29-1 to TRBJ2-3, with D hard to call. CDR3 length: 17 amino acids. V shed 3 bases and J shed 2 bases, with 21 bases lying between them. Germline V lookup: CDR1 SQVTM, CDR2 ANQGSEA. This CDR3 reads CSVESLDRIVLTDTQYF. CDR3 nucleotides: TGCAGCGTTGAGTCGCTAGACCGCATAGTACTCACAGATACGCAGTATTTT.

This clonotype has just a few counts. V is TRBV19 and J is TRBJ2-7, with 7 bases aligning to TRBD2. Germline trimming cut 6 bases from V and 6 bases from J; bases unmatched to any gene: 11. The germline V gene has CDR1 LNHDA and CDR2 SQIVND (reference sequence). CDR3 length equals 14 residues. The CDR3 coding sequence is TGTGCCAGTAGCACCTTCGGGGAGGGGACCGAGCAGTACTTC. Protein: CASSTFGEGTEQYF.